This TCR beta chain was recovered during a study of blood T cell repertoires in COVID-19. The repertoire was sequenced with immunoSEQ multiplex PCR; TCRdb's copy has only in-frame clones and lacks some. The top ten clones hold under 0.3% of a sample with approximately 670,000 clones, about 90% of them seen once. This clonotype was sampled from a woman between 18 and 30 years old with acute or convalescent COVID-19. The material sequenced was peripheral blood.

The CDR3 sequence is CASSEHGDSKRPLHF. CDR3 nucleotide sequence: TGTGCCAGCAGTGAACACGGAGACTCCAAAAGACCCCTCCACTTT. The V and J genes are TRBV6-1 and TRBJ1-6; D not resolved. There are 15 residues in the CDR3. V lost 2 bases and J lost 12, with 17 bases in between. Germline lookup yields CDR1 MNHNS and CDR2 SASEGT.